This T cell receptor (beta chain) came from a study of prognosis after radiotherapy for stage I lung cancer. The overall study: SBRT was given in 3 to 5 fractions at a biologically effective dose of at least 100 Gy as radiotherapy.

Between the trimmed V and J ends, which lost 5 bases and 5 bases, there was a span of 16 bases. The CDR3 is 15 residues long. In germline, CDR1 is MNHEY, CDR2 SVGEGT. Amplification of TCR beta CDR3 from genomic DNA used two-round multiplex PCR. Primers targeting each individual TRBV and TRBJ gene were applied in first-round PCR. TCRdb recomputed calls from the multiplex PCR reads with MiXCR, one row per CDR3 protein. The profile covers more than 30,000 distinct CDR3 sequences, with approximately 46% appearing a single time and roughly 15% taken by the ten largest. V is TRBV6-2 or TRBV6-3 and J is TRBJ1-5; D not resolved. The starting material was PBMCs, obtained before or after stereotactic body radiation therapy (not recorded which). This TCR was recovered from a donor of 50 years or more with non-small cell lung cancer. The CDR3 sequence: CASSEQQYIDQPQHF. The CDR3 bases are TGTGCCAGCAGTGAGCAGCAGTATATCGATCAGCCCCAGCATTTT.